Presented here are 18 T cell receptor beta chains from one specimen sequenced in a study of T cells expressing NK-cell markers. Each CDR3 protein gets one entry in TCRdb, which reprocessed the 5' RACE reads and gives no DNA. The table for this sample gives around 470,000 distinct CDR3 sequences. The specimen was blood T cells: a sorted CD56 or NKG2C T cell subset, CD4+ or CD8+ T cells, or bulk PBMC T cells (not recorded which). The source is a woman between 50 and 59 years old in good health.

The chain links TRBV10-3 to TRBJ2-1; TCRdb selects TRBD2, and the lack of DNA leaves this call unchecked. In germline, CDR1 is ENHRY, CDR2 SYGVKD. CDR3 size: 18 residues. This CDR3 is CAISDRDVGSGNYNEQFF.

The chain recombines TRBV27 with TRBJ1-1. CDR3 length: 14 residues. Germline CDR1 MNHEY, CDR2 SMNVEV (reference sequence). The CDR3 loop reads CASNTGTTNTEAFF.

The chain recombines TRBV27 with TRBJ2-1; as DNA is missing, the TRBD1 call by TCRdb cannot be tested. The germline gives CDR1 MNHEY, CDR2 SMNVEV (reference sequence). The CDR3 consists of 14 residues. The CDR3 sequence is CASRPGQGRFEQFF.

V gene TRBV11-2 combines with J gene TRBJ2-3. CDR1 and CDR2 from the germline V gene are SGHAT and FQNNGV. The CDR3 is 15 amino acids. Here the CDR3 reads CASSLFDPWTDTQYF.

V is TRBV5-1 and J is TRBJ2-1; TCRdb gives TRBD1 as the D gene, but with no DNA this cannot be confirmed. The CDR3 is 14 amino acids. Germline V lookup: CDR1 SGHRS, CDR2 YFSETQ. The CDR3 is CASYPSGQGNEQFF.

The rearrangement uses TRBV15 and TRBJ2-7; without DNA, the TCRdb call of TRBD1 cannot be checked. Germline V gives CDR1 LNHNV, CDR2 YYDKDF (reference sequence). This CDR3 spans 17 amino acids. CDR3 sequence reads: CATSRDTAGTGFYEQYF.

The V and J genes are TRBV27 and TRBJ2-6. Germline V gene lookup returns CDR1 MNHEY and CDR2 SMNVEV (reference sequence). This CDR3 comprises 15 residues. The CDR3 here is CASSFRPIGANVLTF.

V is TRBV5-1 and J is TRBJ1-1; the D gene TCRdb calls, TRBD1, cannot be checked with no DNA. Germline V CDR1 and CDR2: SGHRS, YFSETQ. This CDR3 is built from 13 residues. CDR3 loop: CASSLGTGLDTFF.

The V gene is TRBV20-1, the J gene TRBJ2-5; TCRdb's D call of TRBD1 is untestable without DNA. Germline-derived CDR1 and CDR2 are DFQATT and SNEGSKA (reference sequence). The CDR3 extends over 15 amino acids. The CDR3 loop reads CSARDLSGSGETQYF.

The chain employs TRBV20-1 and TRBJ2-1. The CDR3 sequence is 15 residues long. Germline lookup yields CDR1 DFQATT and CDR2 SNEGSKA (reference sequence). The CDR3 region is CSAREMAISYNEQFF.

This chain uses TRBV7-9 with TRBJ2-3; the TCRdb D gene call, TRBD1, has no DNA to confirm it. Germline CDR1 reads SEHNR; CDR2 reads FQNEAQ (reference sequence). This CDR3 has 15 amino acids. CDR3 region: CASSLSSDKGDTQYF.

The chain employs TRBV18 and TRBJ2-5; the D call from TCRdb, TRBD2, cannot be confirmed without DNA. This CDR3 has 15 residues. CDR1 is KGHSH, CDR2 LQKENI, per germline. The CDR3 region is CASSPLSREQETQYF. The entire variable domain, with the rest obtained from reference TRBV18 and TRBJ2-5, is as follows: NAGVMQNPRHLVRRRGQEARLRCSPMKGHSHVYWYRQLPEEGLKFMVYLQKENIIDESGMPKERFSAEFPKEGPSILRIQQVVRGDSAAYFCASSPLSREQETQYFGPGTRLLVL.

The rearrangement links TRBV20-1 to TRBJ1-2. The V gene's germline CDR1 is DFQATT and CDR2 SNEGSKA (reference sequence). The CDR3 contains 12 residues. CDR3 residues: CSAPSPNYGYTF.

V and J are TRBV20-1 and TRBJ2-1; lacking DNA, the TRBD1 call made by TCRdb goes unchecked. This CDR3 region has 17 residues. Germline CDR1 DFQATT, CDR2 SNEGSKA (reference sequence). The CDR3 loop is CSAPRGGRTLSYNEQFF.

J is TRBJ2-7 and V is TRBV6-6; the D gene TCRdb calls, TRBD1, cannot be checked with no DNA. Germline CDR1 reads MNHNY; CDR2 reads SVGAGI (reference sequence). CDR3 size: 14 residues. CDR3 in amino acids: CASSARASSYEQYF.

The chain has TRBV9 and TRBJ2-7; TCRdb selects TRBD2, and the lack of DNA leaves this call unchecked. This CDR3 has 16 amino acids. Germline V gives CDR1 SGDLS, CDR2 YYNGEE. The CDR3 spells CASSPRGTSGIYEQYF. The full variable domain, with the rest looked up from reference TRBV9 and TRBJ2-7, is DSGVTQTPKHLITATGQRVTLRCSPRSGDLSVYWYQQSLDQGLQFLIQYYNGEERAKGNILERFSAQQFPDLHSELNLSSLELGDSALYFCASSPRGTSGIYEQYFGPGTRLTVT.

The V and J genes are TRBV5-6 and TRBJ2-7; checking the TCRdb D call of TRBD1 is not possible without DNA. The germline V gene encodes CDR1 SGHDT and CDR2 YYEEEE. This CDR3 has 16 amino acids. CDR3 sequence: CASSFTLDSLGDEQYF.

The chain links TRBV20-1 to TRBJ1-2; TCRdb calls TRBD1, which cannot be checked without DNA. Germline assignment: CDR1 DFQATT and CDR2 SNEGSKA (reference sequence). The length of the CDR3 is 16 residues. The CDR3: CSARDWVRDRAAGYTF.